Only a few counts were recorded for the clone carrying this T cell receptor beta chain. The data belong to a study of molecular identifiers for immune sequencing clone quantification. The CDR3 runs 18 residues. Deletions cut 2 bases from V and 6 bases from J, with 22 bases between. Germline V CDR1 and CDR2: SEHNR, FQNEAQ (reference sequence). A single record per CDR3 protein comes from TCRdb applying MiXCR to the PCR reads. The data hold about 65,000 distinct CDR3 sequences, with 15% to 20% observed a single time. The rearrangement joins TRBV7-9 to TRBJ2-2; D is possibly TRBD1 (5 bases). Specimen: naive CD8+ T cells from blood, with Jurkat cell RNA spiked in. Specified subset: FACS-sorted CD8+CD4-CCR7+CD45RA+ naive T cells. The sequence came from a human donor in good health. Some libraries in this study had Jurkat cell RNA spiked in. Here the CDR3 reads CASSLTYVVGALAGELFF. The CDR3 coding sequence is TGTGCCAGCAGCTTAACTTATGTGGTTGGGGCGCTAGCCGGGGAGCTGTTTTTT.